Each of the 25 T cell receptor beta chains below was sequenced from the same sample in a study of blood T cell repertoires in COVID-19. Some clones are missing from TCRdb's copy, which holds only in-frame ones; the method was immunoSEQ multiplex PCR. The sample carries tens of thousands of clones, about 81% recorded once. Material: peripheral blood. These receptors all come from a woman between 65 and 79 years old with COVID-19, enrolled during active disease.

The chain carries TRBV27 and TRBJ2-1, with TRBD2 identical over 9 bases. The CDR3 is made up of 15 amino acids. Germline V CDR1 and CDR2: MNHEY, SMNVEV (reference sequence). After removal of 2 bases from V and 6 bases from J, the junction contained 5 bases not matched to a gene. The CDR3 DNA reads TGTGCCAGCAGTTTAGGAGCGGGAGGTGGCAATGAGCAGTTCTTC. This encodes CASSLGAGGGNEQFF.

V and J are TRBV12-5 and TRBJ2-3; D gene uncertain. Germline CDR1 reads LGHNT; CDR2 reads FRNRAP. Trimming removed 5 bases at V and 2 bases at J, with 8 bases between. The CDR3 is made up of 13 amino acids. The CDR3 loop reads CASGPGSTDTQYF. The CDR3 region has the DNA TGTGCTAGTGGTCCTGGCTCCACAGATACGCAGTATTTT.

The V gene is TRBV28, the J gene TRBJ2-3, with TRBD2 as a possible D gene (6 bases). Trimming removed 5 bases from V and 3 bases from J, with 15 bases in between. This CDR3 contains 15 residues. Germline V lookup: CDR1 MDHEN, CDR2 SYDVKM. In nucleotides, the CDR3 is TGTGCCAGCAGTCCGGGCGGGGCCGGGACAGATACGCAGTATTTT. It encodes CASSPGGAGTDTQYF.

V gene TRBV7-2 combines with J gene TRBJ2-7, with TRBD2 identical over 11 bases. The CDR3 loop spans 15 amino acids. V lost 2 bases to trimming and J lost 4 bases; unmatched junction nucleotides: 4. Germline lookup yields CDR1 SGHTA and CDR2 FQGNSA. The CDR3 is CASSLSGTSGYEQYV. CDR3 coding DNA: TGTGCCAGCAGCTTATCCGGGACTAGCGGATACGAGCAGTACGTC.

The genes are TRBV2 and TRBJ1-1; D is possibly TRBD1 (5 bases). Germline V gives CDR1 SNHLY, CDR2 FYNNEI. The CDR3 is made up of 13 amino acids. Trimming removed 5 bases at V and 7 bases at J, with 14 bases between. CDR3 sequence reads: CASSLIGGDEAFF. The CDR3 DNA is TGTGCCAGCAGTCTTATCGGGGGAGATGAAGCTTTCTTT.

The chain recombines TRBV7-3 with TRBJ2-2, with D unresolved. V was cut by 6 bases and J by 5 bases, with 7 bases left in between. Per germline, CDR1 SGHTA and CDR2 FQGTGA. This CDR3 contains 12 residues. CDR3 amino acids: CASRRETGELFF. CDR3 bases: TGTGCCAGCAGACGCGAGACCGGGGAGCTGTTTTTT.

This rearrangement joins TRBV19 to TRBJ1-1, with 8 bases aligning to TRBD1. CDR1 LNHDA and CDR2 SQIVND come from the germline V gene (reference sequence). Trimming cost V 6 bases and J 0 bases; bases outside gene matches: 9. There are 16 residues in the CDR3. DNA for the CDR3: TGTGCCAGTAGCCTCAAACAGGGGGGGATGAACACTGAAGCTTTCTTT. Translation: CASSLKQGGMNTEAFF.

V is TRBV6-5 and J is TRBJ1-1; possible D gene TRBD1, 5 bases. Between the trimmed V and J ends, which lost 2 bases and 2 bases, there was a span of 12 bases. The CDR3 has 15 amino acids. From germline, CDR1 is MNHEY and CDR2 SVGAGI. Here the CDR3 reads CASSYGSGLNTEAFF. CDR3 DNA: TGTGCCAGCAGTTACGGGTCAGGGCTAAACACTGAAGCTTTCTTT.

The CDR3 nucleotides read TGTGCCAGCAGAAAAGGGGGACAGGGCAATCAGCCCCAGCATTTT. It codes for CASRKGGQGNQPQHF. V and J are TRBV6-5 and TRBJ1-5; 8 bases fit TRBD1. CDR3 length: 15 amino acids. CDR1 MNHEY and CDR2 SVGAGI come from the germline V gene. V was clipped by 6 bases and J by 2 bases; unmatched bases: 6.

The gene calls are TRBV19 and TRBJ1-5, with D perhaps matching TRBD1 (5 bases). Trimming pared 6 bases from V and 5 bases from J, leaving 11 bases between. The CDR3 totals 13 residues. Germline V lookup: CDR1 LNHDA, CDR2 SQIVND (reference sequence). The CDR3, as DNA: TGTGCCAGTAGCAGGGCAGTCGATCAGCCCCAGCATTTT. As protein: CASSRAVDQPQHF.

Here the CDR3 reads CASSIGGLPNSPLHF. In DNA, the CDR3 is TGTGCCAGTAGTATCGGCGGACTCCCAAATTCACCCCTCCACTTT. This rearrangement joins TRBV19 to TRBJ1-6; no definite D call. CDR1 and CDR2 (germline): LNHDA, SQIVND (reference sequence). This CDR3 is built from 15 residues. Trimming stripped 3 bases from V and 7 bases from J, with 13 bases between.

This clone was observed once. V and J are TRBV19 and TRBJ1-1; 8 bases are shared with TRBD1. Trimming at V came to 6 bases and at J to 4 bases, leaving 7 bases not matched to a gene. Germline assignment: CDR1 LNHDA and CDR2 SQIVND (reference sequence). The CDR3 runs 14 residues. CDR3 in amino acids: CASRGTGLFTEAFF. The CDR3 region has the DNA TGTGCCAGTAGGGGGACAGGCCTCTTCACTGAAGCTTTCTTT.

The V call is TRBV7-2, the J call TRBJ1-2; 7 positions agree with TRBD1. The junction had 11 bases not matched to a gene; V was cut back by 5 bases and J by 8 bases. Germline-derived CDR1 and CDR2 are SGHTA and FQGNSA. The CDR3 extends over 14 amino acids. CDR3 residues: CASSEDRTLLGYTF. DNA of the CDR3: TGTGCCAGCAGCGAGGACAGGACGCTACTAGGCTACACCTTC.

This chain joins TRBV7-3 and TRBJ2-3; a possible D gene is TRBD1 (5 bases). V lost 1 base to trimming and J lost 2 bases, with 10 bases between them. Germline V gene data show CDR1 as SGHTA and CDR2 as FQGTGA. This CDR3 is built from 15 residues. The CDR3 reads CASSLRGQPTDTQYF. The CDR3 nucleotides are TGTGCCAGCAGCTTAAGGGGCCAGCCCACAGATACGCAGTATTTT.

V usage is TRBV7-9 and J usage is TRBJ2-4, with a tentative D call TRBD2 (6 bases). This CDR3 spans 14 amino acids. V was shortened by 1 base and J by 6 bases, with 10 bases between the two germline ends. Germline values: CDR1 SEHNR, CDR2 FQNEAQ (reference sequence). The CDR3, as DNA: TGTGCCAGCAGCTTAGGCCTGGGGGGAAACATTCAGTACTTC. The encoded protein is CASSLGLGGNIQYF.

V is TRBV7-2 and J is TRBJ1-2, with a tentative D call TRBD1 (6 bases). V was pared by 3 bases and J by 6 bases, with 17 bases between. CDR3 size: 15 residues. CDR1 is SGHTA, CDR2 FQGNSA, per germline. CDR3 amino acids: CASSFSGRGKDGYTF. As DNA, the CDR3 is TGTGCCAGCAGCTTCTCGGGAAGGGGGAAGGATGGCTACACCTTC.

The J gene is TRBJ1-6, the V gene TRBV6-6; TRBD1 matches 9 bases. Germline V gene sequence: CDR1 MNHNY, CDR2 SVGAGI (reference sequence). The CDR3 extends over 13 amino acids. V was pared by 6 bases and J by 8 bases, with 2 bases of the junction left unmatched. CDR3 loop: CASRGQGDSPLHF. CDR3 in DNA: TGTGCCAGCAGGGGACAGGGTGATTCACCCCTCCACTTT.

The chain combines TRBV6-6 with TRBJ1-5; TRBD1 aligns across 11 bases. The CDR3 loop spans 16 amino acids. CDR1 is MNHNY, CDR2 SVGAGI, per germline (reference sequence). The junction had 4 bases not matched to a gene; V was cut back by 2 bases and J by 4 bases. In DNA form, the CDR3 reads TGTGCCAGCAGTTACAACCGGGACAGGGGGAATCAGCCCCAGCATTTT. This encodes CASSYNRDRGNQPQHF.

The V and J genes are TRBV12-3 or TRBV12-4 and TRBJ1-2; D is unresolved. Trimming took 4 bases from V and 4 from J, leaving 7 bases between them. The CDR3 spans 12 residues. The CDR3 is CASSSDFYGYTF. The DNA for the CDR3 is TGTGCCAGCAGTTCGGACTTCTATGGCTACACCTTC.

The V and J genes are TRBV12-3 or TRBV12-4 and TRBJ2-7, with 8 bases that match TRBD1. This CDR3 comprises 13 residues. Losses at the gene ends were 6 bases for V and 3 bases for J; bases not matched to a gene: 4. The CDR3 loop reads CASSSGTGYEQYF. CDR3 DNA sequence: TGTGCCAGCAGCTCCGGGACAGGCTACGAGCAGTACTTC.

This clone was detected a few times. This chain joins TRBV5-4 and TRBJ1-1; 10 nucleotides agree with TRBD1. The CDR3 loop spans 14 amino acids. Germline CDR1 reads SGHNT; CDR2 reads YYREEE (reference sequence). V was clipped by 6 bases and J by 5 bases; unmatched bases: 7. Here the CDR3 reads CASTLWDRGTEAFF. The CDR3 DNA reads as TGTGCCAGCACCTTATGGGACAGGGGAACTGAAGCTTTCTTT.

This clone has only a few counts. The rearrangement joins TRBV2 to TRBJ2-2, with 10 bases matching TRBD2. Germline lookup yields CDR1 SNHLY and CDR2 FYNNEI. This CDR3 is 14 amino acids long. Losses at the gene ends were 11 bases for V and 0 bases for J; bases not matched to a gene: 3. Here the CDR3 DNA reads TGTGCCTCAGCGGGGGGGCCGAACACCGGGGAGCTGTTTTTT. It is translated as CASAGGPNTGELFF.

The rearrangement uses TRBV2 and TRBJ2-7; 10 nucleotides align to TRBD1. Germline loops: CDR1 SNHLY, CDR2 FYNNEI. The CDR3 totals 14 residues. J was trimmed by 3 bases and V by 5 bases; bases with no gene match: 4. The CDR3 region is CASSLRTGGYEQYV. Written as DNA, the CDR3 is TGTGCCAGCAGTCTCAGGACAGGGGGCTACGAGCAGTACGTC.

This clone has just one count. This chain uses TRBV4-1 with TRBJ1-1; D gene ambiguous. The V gene lost 6 bases and the J gene lost 1 base, with 12 bases spanning the gap. CDR3 length: 14 residues. Germline CDR1 MGHRA, CDR2 YSYEKL. CDR3 sequence reads: CASRGTLKNTEAFF. The CDR3 coding sequence is TGCGCCAGCAGGGGCACCCTCAAGAACACTGAAGCTTTCTTT.

About this clone: An end of the junction differs from the germline gene, which may be a read error. This chain links TRBV2 with TRBJ1-2, with 7 bases lining up with TRBD1. Germline-derived CDR1 and CDR2 are SNHLY and FYNNEI. The CDR3 is made up of 11 amino acids. CDR3 loop: CASSGDSRLAF. Written as DNA, the CDR3 is TGTGCCAGCAGTGGGGACAGTCGCTTGGCCTTC.